This T cell receptor (beta chain) was documented in a study of cytomegalovirus exposure and HLA in healthy donors. Nominal health characterized the donors when sampled, though unrecorded immune exposures were likely. Primers included in the PCR were 60 Vbeta and 13 Jbeta primers. The repertoire was sequenced with immunoSEQ multiplex PCR; TCRdb's copy has only in-frame clones and lacks some. The sample holds 70,000 to 85,000 clones, about 60% seen once. Of note for this clone: What it binds is not known.

Study observations and caveats: Rates of TCR association differed by HLA locus in a later analysis, with DRB1 highest and HLA-C lowest.

This sequence was found in a man in his thirties or forties in good health and CMV-seropositive. The sample was PBMCs.

The DNA for the CDR3 is TGTGCCTGGAGTCAGTCGGAAGCTTTCTTT. It specifies CAWSQSEAFF. The chain uses TRBV30 and TRBJ1-1, with D unclear. Trimming removed 2 bases at V and 8 bases at J, with 6 bases between. Germline loops: CDR1 GTSNPN, CDR2 SVGIG (reference sequence). The CDR3 runs to 10 residues.